The entry that follows covers one TCR beta chain sequence. The antigen remains undetermined. Each donor was nominally healthy when sampled (though unrecorded immune exposures were likely). The data originate from a study of cytomegalovirus exposure and HLA in healthy donors. Study-level findings and limits: With DRB1 most and HLA-C fewest, TCR association rates differed between HLA loci in a later analysis. Later analysis demonstrated an association between a missense DCLRE1C variant and TCR beta V- and J-gene trimming. With further analysis later on, most CMV-associated TCR beta chains appeared HLA-restricted.

The PCR ran on 60 Vbeta and 13 Jbeta primers. Measured with immunoSEQ multiplex PCR; TCRdb has only the in-frame clones, and not every one. The sample includes roughly 160,000 clones, about four fifths of them seen just once. V lost 5 bases and J 5 bases, leaving 18 bases between the germline ends. This CDR3 spans 15 amino acids. CDR1 is MNHEY, CDR2 SVGAGI, per germline. The clonotype comes from a man aged 30 to 39 in good health and CMV-seronegative. The chain uses TRBV6-5 and TRBJ2-5; the D gene is possibly TRBD2 (5 bases). Sequencing used PBMCs. CDR3 loop: CASSARGVKVETQYF. CDR3 in DNA: TGTGCCAGCAGTGCCCGGGGTGTTAAAGTCGAGACCCAGTACTTC.